A single sample gave rise to the 28 T cell receptor beta chains below, sequenced in a study of blood T cells in healthy people across ages. Primed by a sample-barcoded 5' primer and a J-beta primer mix, a second PCR proceeded for about 6 to 12 cycles. MiXCR was run by TCRdb on the 5' RACE reads, yielding one entry per CDR3 protein. The repertoire consists of 600,000 to 900,000 distinct CDR3 sequences, with about a quarter occurring once and the leading ten covering roughly 3.1%. The sample also formed part of further work on T cells of mothers and their children.

Sequenced material: blood. Every receptor here comes from a boy aged 5-17 years in good health.

Turning to this clonotype: A read error may explain this, as a much larger clone is one base away. The chain joins TRBV6-1 to TRBJ2-7; D unclear. V lost 6 bases to trimming and J lost 2 bases, with 17 bases between them. CDR3 length: 15 residues. Germline CDR1 reads MNHNS; CDR2 reads SASEGT. CDR3: CASSAAFEMPYEQYF. The CDR3, as DNA: TGTGCCAGCAGCGCGGCTTTCGAGATGCCCTACGAGCAGTACTTC.

The chain joins TRBV6-5 to TRBJ2-5, with TRBD1 matching 8 bases. Judging by the DNA end, TRBJ2-1 fits better; the J call may be wrong. The CDR3 covers 14 residues. Germline V gives CDR1 MNHEY, CDR2 SVGAGI. The CDR3 loop reads CASTFGQGYNEQFF. CDR3 DNA: TGTGCCAGCACCTTTGGACAGGGCTACAATGAGCAGTTCTTC.

This chain links TRBV4-3 with TRBJ2-4, with D possibly TRBD1 on 6 matching bases. Trimming took 3 bases from V and 0 from J, leaving 9 bases between them. From germline, CDR1 is LGHNA and CDR2 YSLEER. The CDR3 covers 15 residues. CDR3 nucleotide sequence: TGCGCCAGCAGCCAGGACAGTCAAGCCAAAAACATTCAGTACTTC. It specifies CASSQDSQAKNIQYF.

This clonotype was counted only a few times. The chain links TRBV3-1 to TRBJ2-1, with 8 bases matching TRBD2. This CDR3 spans 15 amino acids. CDR1 is LGHDT, CDR2 YNNKEL, per germline (reference sequence). Trimming removed 6 bases from V and 6 bases from J; junction bases left unmatched: 10. DNA for the CDR3: TGTGCCAGCAGACTCGGACTAGCCTGGGGCAATGAGCAGTTCTTC. This sequence encodes CASRLGLAWGNEQFF.

This clonotype has just a few counts. The chain links TRBV12-3 or TRBV12-4 to TRBJ1-4; weak D call: TRBD1 (5 bases). Trimming stripped 7 bases from V and 10 bases from J, with 22 bases between. CDR3 size: 15 residues. CDR3 nucleotide sequence: TGTGCCAGCACCTCAGCCCGGACAAGCCTCGGAAAACTGTTTTTT. It encodes CASTSARTSLGKLFF.

This clonotype has more than one count but fewer than ten. This chain uses TRBV4-2 with TRBJ2-1; perhaps TRBD1 as D (5 bases). Germline V CDR1 and CDR2: LGHNA, YNFKEQ. V lost 1 base, J lost 6 bases, and 16 bases lay in between. The CDR3 length is 16 residues. The CDR3 DNA follows: TGTGCCAGCAGCCAAGGGTGGCAGGGCAAGGGCAATGAGCAGTTCTTC. Residues: CASSQGWQGKGNEQFF.

This clonotype was seen more than once but under ten times. J is TRBJ1-3 and V is TRBV6-1; tentatively, D is TRBD1 (5 bases). The V end was cut by 6 bases, the J end by 4 bases, with 19 bases between. In germline, CDR1 is MNHNS, CDR2 SASEGT. The CDR3 runs 16 residues. The CDR3 nucleotides are TGTGCCAGCAGGACGTCGGGGCGGATAACAGGAAACACCATATATTTT. Translation gives CASRTSGRITGNTIYF.

J is TRBJ2-3 and V is TRBV20-1; 9 nucleotides agree with TRBD2. The ends lost 0 bases at V and 5 bases at J; junction bases unmatched: 3. The CDR3 runs 14 residues. CDR1 and CDR2 from the germline V gene are DFQATT and SNEGSKA (reference sequence). The CDR3 is CSARERGGQDTQYF. The CDR3, as DNA: TGCAGTGCTAGAGAGCGGGGGGGCCAAGATACGCAGTATTTT.

This clonotype showed up just a few times. This CDR3 is CSARGTGNTGELFF. DNA for the CDR3: TGCAGTGCTAGGGGGACAGGGAACACCGGGGAGCTGTTTTTT. The J gene is TRBJ2-2, the V gene TRBV20-1; 8 nucleotides match TRBD1. The CDR3 loop spans 14 amino acids. J was trimmed by 1 base and V by 3 bases; bases with no gene match: 1. Looked up from germline, CDR1 is DFQATT and CDR2 is SNEGSKA (reference sequence).

This chain connects TRBV7-9 to TRBJ1-2; 7 nucleotides agree with TRBD1. This CDR3 spans 16 amino acids. Germline loops: CDR1 SEHNR, CDR2 FQNEAQ (reference sequence). V gave up 1 base and J gave up 2 bases; unmatched junction bases: 7. The chain's CDR3 is CASSLGTGGRNYGYTF. For the CDR3, the DNA is TGTGCCAGCAGCTTAGGGACAGGCGGGCGAAACTATGGCTACACCTTC.

The table lists this clonotype with a few counts. The chain links TRBV4-1 to TRBJ2-3; 9 positions match TRBD2. Germline CDR1 reads MGHRA; CDR2 reads YSYEKL. The CDR3 totals 19 residues. V lost 3 bases and J lost 2; bases outside the gene matches: 15. The CDR3 DNA reads TGCGCCAGCAGCCACACTCTCGGCCGGGCTAGCGGGGTCACAGATACGCAGTATTTT. Translated: CASSHTLGRASGVTDTQYF.

This chain connects TRBV2 to TRBJ2-3, with unresolved D. Deletions cut 5 bases from V and 2 bases from J, with 17 bases between. CDR3 length: 16 residues. Per germline, CDR1 SNHLY and CDR2 FYNNEI. CDR3 sequence reads: CASSLGVGYSTDTQYF. The DNA of the CDR3 is TGTGCCAGCAGTCTAGGAGTAGGATACTCCACAGATACGCAGTATTTT.

This clonotype was detected only a few times. The chain combines TRBV9 with TRBJ2-2; TRBD1 matches at 7 bases. J was trimmed by 6 bases and V by 3 bases; bases with no gene match: 5. Germline loops: CDR1 SGDLS, CDR2 YYNGEE. The CDR3 loop spans 14 amino acids. The CDR3 sequence: CASSARQGPGELFF. The DNA for the CDR3 is TGTGCCAGCAGCGCCCGACAGGGCCCCGGGGAGCTGTTTTTT.

V and J are TRBV6-2 or TRBV6-3 and TRBJ2-7; D is ambiguous. This CDR3 region has 14 residues. Germline values: CDR1 MNHEY, CDR2 SVGEGT. V was pared by 2 bases and J by 0 bases, with 8 bases between. The CDR3 region is CASSYVSASYEQYF. CDR3 DNA: TGTGCCAGCAGTTACGTGAGTGCCTCCTACGAGCAGTACTTC.

This clonotype was seen a few times. The chain carries TRBV6-2 or TRBV6-3 and TRBJ1-4; D might be TRBD1 (5 bases). Trimming removed 7 bases at V and 5 bases at J, with 17 bases between. The V gene's germline CDR1 is MNHEY and CDR2 SVGEGT. This CDR3 is 15 amino acids long. CDR3 sequence (DNA): TGTGCCAGCACCCTCCAGGGAGGGGCGAATGAAAAACTGTTTTTT. This codes for CASTLQGGANEKLFF.

This clonotype was observed at least ten times. The V gene is TRBV7-9, the J gene TRBJ1-2, with D perhaps matching TRBD1 (6 bases). The germline V and J ends were trimmed by 5 bases and 7 bases, with 11 bases remaining between them. Germline V gene lookup returns CDR1 SEHNR and CDR2 FQNEAQ (reference sequence). This CDR3 spans 12 amino acids. DNA for the CDR3: TGTGCCAGCAGCCCACGAGGGGGTGGCTACACCTTC. This translates into CASSPRGGGYTF.

The CDR3, as DNA: TGTGCCAGCAGACCCCGTCGGGGGCCCCCAAACACTGAAGCTTTCTTT. Translated, it gives CASRPRRGPPNTEAFF. The V call is TRBV12-3 or TRBV12-4, the J call TRBJ1-1, with D possibly being TRBD1 (6 bases). V was pared by 6 bases and J by 2 bases, with 19 bases between. The CDR3 length is 16 residues.

This clonotype has more than one count but fewer than ten. This chain joins TRBV13 and TRBJ2-1; perhaps TRBD2 as D (6 bases). The ends were cut back, 3 bases at V and 0 bases at J, with 9 bases in the middle. CDR1 PRHDT and CDR2 FYEKMQ come from the germline V gene (reference sequence). CDR3 length equals 15 residues. The CDR3 loop reads CASSFLAVSYNEQFF. CDR3 coding DNA: TGTGCCAGCAGCTTTTTAGCGGTCTCCTACAATGAGCAGTTCTTC. The whole variable domain, filled in from reference TRBV13 and TRBJ2-1, reads AAGVIQSPRHLIKEKRETATLKCYPIPRHDTVYWYQQGPGQDPQFLISFYEKMQSDKGSIPDRFSAQQFSDYHSELNMSSLELGDSALYFCASSFLAVSYNEQFFGPGTRLTVL.

The sample holds a few counts of this clonotype. The chain carries TRBV11-2 and TRBJ2-5; D is unclear. The CDR3 loop spans 13 amino acids. Between the trimmed V and J ends, which lost 4 bases and 0 bases, there was a span of 6 bases. From germline, CDR1 is SGHAT and CDR2 FQNNGV. The CDR3 sequence is CASSSLYQETQYF. CDR3 coding DNA: TGTGCCAGCAGCTCTCTGTACCAAGAGACCCAGTACTTC.

V is TRBV12-3 or TRBV12-4 and J is TRBJ2-3; 13 bases are a match to TRBD2. This CDR3 comprises 16 residues. After removal of 6 bases from V and 3 bases from J, the junction contained 6 bases not matched to a gene. As DNA, the CDR3 is TGTGCCAGCAGCGCCGTGACTAGCGGGGGGACAGATACGCAGTATTTT. Amino acid sequence: CASSAVTSGGTDTQYF.

V is TRBV5-1 and J is TRBJ2-5; 10 bases align to TRBD2. The closer fit of TRBJ2-1 to the DNA end suggests the J call may be wrong. Germline CDR1 and CDR2: SGHRS and YFSETQ. This CDR3 is built from 13 residues. CDR3 sequence (DNA): TGCGCCAGCAGCTTCATAGCGGGGGGCCTCCAGTTCTTC. This codes for CASSFIAGGLQFF.

J is TRBJ1-2 and V is TRBV20-1; D is possibly TRBD1 (6 bases). V lost 3 bases and J 7 bases, leaving 12 bases between the germline ends. The CDR3 extends over 12 amino acids. The germline gives CDR1 DFQATT, CDR2 SNEGSKA (reference sequence). CDR3 protein: CSARDRFSGYTF. CDR3 nucleotides: TGCAGTGCTAGGGACAGATTCAGTGGCTACACCTTC.

V is TRBV7-2 and J is TRBJ1-1; 9 nucleotides match TRBD1. Germline loops: CDR1 SGHTA, CDR2 FQGNSA. The length of the CDR3 is 13 residues. V was clipped by 3 bases and J by 6 bases; unmatched bases: 2. The CDR3 is CASSLRTGAEAFF. The CDR3, as DNA: TGTGCCAGCAGCTTGCGGACAGGGGCTGAAGCTTTCTTT.

This clonotype was seen a few times. The chain's CDR3 is CAISDRLANDEQFF. DNA for the CDR3: TGTGCCATCAGTGATAGGCTAGCGAACGATGAGCAGTTCTTC. This chain joins TRBV10-3 and TRBJ2-5; the D gene is possibly TRBD2 (6 bases). TRBJ2-1 matches the DNA end more closely, so the J call is doubtful. There are 14 residues in the CDR3. Looked up from germline, CDR1 is ENHRY and CDR2 is SYGVKD.

This clonotype occurred once. CDR3 nucleotide sequence: TGTGCCTCCCGGGACGTCGAGGAAGCAGATACGCAGTATTTT. It translates to CASRDVEEADTQYF. This chain links TRBV7-9 with TRBJ2-3; perhaps D is TRBD1 or TRBD2 (5 bases each). Trimming stripped 11 bases from V and 4 bases from J, with 19 bases between. The CDR3 spans 14 residues. The V gene's germline CDR1 is SEHNR and CDR2 FQNEAQ (reference sequence).

V usage is TRBV4-1 and J usage is TRBJ2-3; D is perhaps TRBD1 (5 bases). Germline CDR1 reads MGHRA; CDR2 reads YSYEKL. V was pared by 2 bases and J by 2 bases, with 11 bases between. The CDR3 consists of 15 residues. The CDR3 protein is CASSQQQTVTDTQYF. CDR3 nucleotides: TGCGCCAGCAGCCAACAGCAGACAGTCACAGATACGCAGTATTTT.

This clonotype was seen a handful of times. V and J are TRBV15 and TRBJ1-1; tentatively, D is TRBD1 (5 bases). V lost 9 bases to trimming and J lost 11 bases, with 19 bases between them. The CDR3 has 12 amino acids. CDR1 is LNHNV, CDR2 YYDKDF, per germline (reference sequence). The CDR3 loop is CATGWRSGDAFF. The CDR3 DNA follows: TGTGCCACGGGGTGGAGATCGGGGGATGCTTTCTTT.

This clonotype appeared a few times. V and J are TRBV20-1 and TRBJ2-5; possibly TRBD1 for D (6 bases). Per the germline V gene, CDR1 is DFQATT and CDR2 is SNEGSKA (reference sequence). Trimming removed 5 bases from V and 1 base from J, with 8 bases in between. The CDR3 is 12 residues long. CDR3 region: CSAYRAQETQYF. The CDR3 DNA sequence: TGCAGTGCTTACAGGGCCCAAGAGACCCAGTACTTC.